This TCR beta chain was recorded in a study of T cell repertoires in cytomegalovirus infection. Each CDR3 protein is one row after TCRdb ran MiXCR on the reads. The data contain some 680,000 distinct CDR3 sequences, roughly a third of them singletons. In its sample, this clonotype was seen a few times. V lost 5 bases to trimming and J lost 3 bases, with 17 bases between them. This CDR3 has 15 residues. The V gene's germline CDR1 is LNHDA and CDR2 SQIVND (reference sequence). This clonotype was sampled from a human donor in good health (CMV status not recorded). Some clones in this sample may be carry-over from other donors' samples. V and J are TRBV19 and TRBJ2-7; D tentatively fits TRBD1 or TRBD2 (5 bases each). The sequencing input was PBMCs. CDR3: CASSPRAGEYYEQYF. CDR3 coding DNA: TGTGCCAGTAGTCCCAGGGCCGGGGAATACTACGAGCAGTACTTC.